This note documents a single T cell receptor (beta chain) sequence. This clonotype was seen ten or more times. Which antigen it targets is not known. There are no base qualities to consult, and no much larger clone falls within one base. As encoded in the germline V gene (reference sequence), CDR1 is LNHDA while CDR2 is SQIVND. V is pared back by 5 bases and J by 13 bases, with 15 bases lying between the germline termini. From cysteine to phenylalanine, the CDR3 is 13 amino acids long. Only the CDR3 DNA stays, 39 bases, in frame from base 1. The data were taken from a study of CD8+CD57+ T cells in acquired aplastic anemia (dated by TCRdb to between 2018 and 2020). Notes on the research overall: DNA extracted from sorted CD4+ and CD8+ cells had a mean of approximately 3.3 ug, with a range of roughly 0.17 to 30 ug. Mean read counts for healthy donor samples were 8.5 million to 10.8 million for CD4+ cells and about 12 million for CD8+ cells. The research as a whole found: No significant difference in CD8+ Simpson's diversity was found between patients and healthy controls (P=0.060). Although twenty-nine CD8+ CDR3 sequences were shared by patients and controls, these sequences appeared highly expressed in patients and within the immunodominant clones of patients.

TCR beta VDJ combination and CDR3 sequence profiling used genomic DNA as the template. TCR repertoire sequencing was run on an Illumina HiSeq 2000. Per the authors' processing: TRBV/TRBJ rearrangement plots, CDR3 size and DJ length profiles, and Simpson's diversity index were used to assess repertoires. The immunodominant clone was defined as the most abundant DNA sequence in deep sequencing data. CDR3 amino acid sequences were checked for sharing between subjects and were compared against published repertoires and the VDJdb database. The public reads were quality trimmed at Q25 with fastp and then assembled into clones with MiXCR by TCRdb, keeping productive beta chains. Merged by CDR3 protein, the rows form single entries marked with the most common genes and DNA. Here the V and J calls rest on TCRdb's processing, not on the authors' analysis. In this sample the table shows roughly 130,000 distinct CDR3 sequences, 48% of which occur a single time. The ten largest make up 2.5% of the sample.

In this study, sorted CD4+ and CD8+ T cells from the blood of healthy subjects and of severe aplastic anemia patients had their TCR repertoires deep-sequenced. Ficoll-Paque density gradient centrifugation was used to isolate peripheral blood mononuclear cells. Before DNA extraction, CD4+ and CD8+ T cells were sorted by FACS or by magnetic beads. The clonotype originates from a human donor in good health, serving as a control. The chain employs TRBV19 and TRBJ1-6, and possibly TRBD1, on 5 matching bases. The material sequenced was sorted CD4+, CD8+, or CD8+CD57+ T cells (not recorded which) from PBMCs. CDR3 protein: CASSDSAGTPLHF. The nucleotide sequence is given as TGTGCCAGTAGTGACTCCGCGGGGACTCCCCTCCACTTT.